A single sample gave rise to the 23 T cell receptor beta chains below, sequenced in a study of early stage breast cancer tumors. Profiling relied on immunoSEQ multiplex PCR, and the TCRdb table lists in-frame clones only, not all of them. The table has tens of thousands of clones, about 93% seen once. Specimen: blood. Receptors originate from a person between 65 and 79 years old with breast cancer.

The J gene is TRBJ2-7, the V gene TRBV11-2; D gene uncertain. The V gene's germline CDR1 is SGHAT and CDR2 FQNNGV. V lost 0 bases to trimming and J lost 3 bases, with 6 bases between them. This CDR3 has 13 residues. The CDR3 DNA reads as TGTGCCAGCAGCTTAGATCCCGGCTACGAGCAGTACTTC. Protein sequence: CASSLDPGYEQYF.

The CDR3 DNA reads TGTGCCAGCAGTTTAGTACTAGCGGGGGGCTTCATCCGGAGGAAGACCCAGTACTTC. It translates to CASSLVLAGGFIRRKTQYF. The chain uses TRBV9 and TRBJ2-5; 12 nucleotides line up with TRBD2. The J segment lost 6 bases and the V segment lost 5 bases, leaving 20 bases of the junction unmatched. The CDR3 consists of 19 residues. CDR1 is SGDLS and CDR2 is YYNGEE in the germline V gene.

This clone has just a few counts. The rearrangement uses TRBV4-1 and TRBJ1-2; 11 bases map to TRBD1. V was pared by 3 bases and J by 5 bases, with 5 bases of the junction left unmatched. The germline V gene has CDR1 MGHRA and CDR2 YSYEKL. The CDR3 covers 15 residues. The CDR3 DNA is TGCGCCAGCAGCCACGAAGGGACAGGGGGTTATGGCTACACCTTC. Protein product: CASSHEGTGGYGYTF.

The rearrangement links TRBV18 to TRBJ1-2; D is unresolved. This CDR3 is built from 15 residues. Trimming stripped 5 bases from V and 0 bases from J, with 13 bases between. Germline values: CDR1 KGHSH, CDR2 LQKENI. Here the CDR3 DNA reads TGTGCCAGCTCATCCTCCTCGGGAACTAACTATGGCTACACCTTC. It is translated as CASSSSSGTNYGYTF.

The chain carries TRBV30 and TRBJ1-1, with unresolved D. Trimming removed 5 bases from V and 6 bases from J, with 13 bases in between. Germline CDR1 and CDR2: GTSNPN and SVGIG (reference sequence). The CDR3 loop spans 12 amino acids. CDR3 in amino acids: CAWGREESEAFF. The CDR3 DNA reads TGTGCCTGGGGGCGGGAGGAATCTGAAGCTTTCTTT. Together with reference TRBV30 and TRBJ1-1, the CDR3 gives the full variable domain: SQTIHQWPATLVQPVGSPLSLECTVEGTSNPNLYWYRQAAGRGLQLLFYSVGIGQISSEVPQNLSASRPQDRQFILSSKKLLLSDSGFYLCAWGREESEAFFGQGTRLTVV.

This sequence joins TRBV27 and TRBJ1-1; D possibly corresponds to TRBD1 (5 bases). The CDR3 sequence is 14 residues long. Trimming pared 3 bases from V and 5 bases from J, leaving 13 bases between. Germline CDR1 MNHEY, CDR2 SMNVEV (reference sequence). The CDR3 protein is CASSFTGEGTEAFF. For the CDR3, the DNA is TGTGCCAGCAGTTTCACGGGGGAAGGGACTGAAGCTTTCTTT.

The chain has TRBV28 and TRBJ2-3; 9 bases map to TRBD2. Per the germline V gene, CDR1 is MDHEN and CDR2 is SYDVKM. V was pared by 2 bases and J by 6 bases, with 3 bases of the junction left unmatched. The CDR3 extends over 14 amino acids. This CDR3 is CASSLGGGVDTQYF. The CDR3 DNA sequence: TGTGCCAGCAGTTTAGGCGGGGGGGTGGATACGCAGTATTTT.

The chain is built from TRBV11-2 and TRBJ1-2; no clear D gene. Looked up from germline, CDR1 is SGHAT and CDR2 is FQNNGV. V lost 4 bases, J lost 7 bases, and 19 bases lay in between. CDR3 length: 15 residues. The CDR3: CASSWGAGSLSGYTF. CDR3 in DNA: TGTGCCAGCAGCTGGGGAGCGGGATCTTTGAGTGGCTACACCTTC.

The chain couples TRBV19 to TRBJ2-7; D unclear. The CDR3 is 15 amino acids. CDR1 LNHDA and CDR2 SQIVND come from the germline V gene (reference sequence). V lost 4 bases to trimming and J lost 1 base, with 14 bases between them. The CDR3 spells CASSTVFGWSYEQYF. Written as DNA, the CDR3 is TGTGCCAGTAGTACCGTCTTCGGGTGGTCCTACGAGCAGTACTTC.

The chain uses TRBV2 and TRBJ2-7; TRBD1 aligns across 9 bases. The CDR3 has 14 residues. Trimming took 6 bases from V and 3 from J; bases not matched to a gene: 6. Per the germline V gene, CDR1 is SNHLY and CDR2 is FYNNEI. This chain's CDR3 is CASRGQGHHYEQYF. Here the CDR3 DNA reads TGTGCCAGCAGGGGACAGGGTCATCACTACGAGCAGTACTTC.

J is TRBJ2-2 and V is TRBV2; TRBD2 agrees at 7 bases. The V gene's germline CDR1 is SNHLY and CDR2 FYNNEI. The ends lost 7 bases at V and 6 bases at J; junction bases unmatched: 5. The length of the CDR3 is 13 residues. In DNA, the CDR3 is TGTGCCAGCAACTATGGGGGGGCCGGGGAGCTGTTTTTT. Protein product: CASNYGGAGELFF.

CDR3 loop: CASSTRDRPSEGYTF. The DNA for the CDR3 is TGTGCCAGCAGTACCCGGGACAGGCCCTCAGAGGGCTACACCTTC. This chain links TRBV2 with TRBJ1-2, with 8 bases matching TRBD1. The junction had 13 bases not matched to a gene; V was cut back by 5 bases and J by 8 bases. Germline values: CDR1 SNHLY, CDR2 FYNNEI. The CDR3 covers 15 residues.

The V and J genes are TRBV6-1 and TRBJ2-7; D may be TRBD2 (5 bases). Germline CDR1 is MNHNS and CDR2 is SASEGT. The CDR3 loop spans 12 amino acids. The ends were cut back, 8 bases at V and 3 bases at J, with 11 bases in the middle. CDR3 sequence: CASAVRDYEQYF. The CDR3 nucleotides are TGTGCCAGCGCCGTACGGGACTACGAGCAGTACTTC.

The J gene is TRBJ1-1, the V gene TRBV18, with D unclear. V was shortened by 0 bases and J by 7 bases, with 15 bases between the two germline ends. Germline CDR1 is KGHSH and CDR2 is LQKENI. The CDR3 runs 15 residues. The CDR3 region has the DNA TGTGCCAGCTCACCACCGTCGAGGCATCCCTTTGAAGCTTTCTTT. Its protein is CASSPPSRHPFEAFF.

The CDR3 loop is CASSDHGGGAINEQFF. The CDR3 nucleotides read TGTGCCAGCAGTGACCACGGCGGGGGGGCCATAAATGAGCAGTTCTTC. This rearrangement joins TRBV6-1 to TRBJ2-1, with TRBD2 identical over 9 bases. There are 16 residues in the CDR3. Germline assignment: CDR1 MNHNS and CDR2 SASEGT. V gave up 3 bases and J gave up 7 bases; unmatched junction bases: 10.

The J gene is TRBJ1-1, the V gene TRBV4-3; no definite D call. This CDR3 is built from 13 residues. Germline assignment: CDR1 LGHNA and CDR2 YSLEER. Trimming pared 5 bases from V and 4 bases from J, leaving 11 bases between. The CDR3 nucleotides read TGCGCCAGCAGCTACTGGGCTGGCACTGAAGCTTTCTTT. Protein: CASSYWAGTEAFF.

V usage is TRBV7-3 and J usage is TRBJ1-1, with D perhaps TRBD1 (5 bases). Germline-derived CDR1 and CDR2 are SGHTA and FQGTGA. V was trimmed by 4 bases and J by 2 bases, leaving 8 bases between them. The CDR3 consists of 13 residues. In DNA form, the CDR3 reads TGTGCCAGCAGCTCGCAGGGTAACACTGAAGCTTTCTTT. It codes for CASSSQGNTEAFF.

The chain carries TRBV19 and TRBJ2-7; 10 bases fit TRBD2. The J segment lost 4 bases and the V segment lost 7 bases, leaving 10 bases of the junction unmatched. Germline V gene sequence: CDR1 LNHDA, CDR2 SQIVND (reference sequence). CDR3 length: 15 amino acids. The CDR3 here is CASTRQRGGFYEQYF. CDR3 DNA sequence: TGTGCCAGTACACGTCAGCGGGGGGGCTTTTACGAGCAGTACTTC.

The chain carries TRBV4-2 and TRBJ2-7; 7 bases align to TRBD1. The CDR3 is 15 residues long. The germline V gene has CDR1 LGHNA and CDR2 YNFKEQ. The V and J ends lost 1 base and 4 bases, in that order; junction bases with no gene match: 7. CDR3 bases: TGTGCCAGCAGCCAAGGACAGGGCTCCCTATACGAGCAGTACTTC. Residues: CASSQGQGSLYEQYF.

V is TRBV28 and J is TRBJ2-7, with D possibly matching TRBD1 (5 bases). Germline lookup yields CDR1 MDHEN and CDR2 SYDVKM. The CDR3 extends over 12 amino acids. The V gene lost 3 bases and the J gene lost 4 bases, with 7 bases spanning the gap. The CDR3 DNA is TGTGCCAGCAGTTTGAAGGGGTACGAGCAGTACTTC. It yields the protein CASSLKGYEQYF.

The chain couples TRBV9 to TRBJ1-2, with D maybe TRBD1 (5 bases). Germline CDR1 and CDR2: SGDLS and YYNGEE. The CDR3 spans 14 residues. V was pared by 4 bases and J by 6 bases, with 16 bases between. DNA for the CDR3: TGTGCCAGCAGCCCACGGTTTGGGGGGGATGGCTACACCTTC. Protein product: CASSPRFGGDGYTF.

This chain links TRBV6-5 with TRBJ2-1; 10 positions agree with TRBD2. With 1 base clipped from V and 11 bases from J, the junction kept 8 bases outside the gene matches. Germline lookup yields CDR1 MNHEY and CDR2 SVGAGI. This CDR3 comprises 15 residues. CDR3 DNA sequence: TGTGCCAGCAGTTACTTAGCGGGGGGTACAATGAAGCAGTTCTTC. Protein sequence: CASSYLAGGTMKQFF.

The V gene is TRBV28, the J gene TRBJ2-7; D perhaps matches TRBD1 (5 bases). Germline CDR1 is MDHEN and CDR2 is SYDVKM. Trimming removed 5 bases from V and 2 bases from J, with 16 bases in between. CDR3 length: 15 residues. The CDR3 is CASSTVGLDAYEQYF. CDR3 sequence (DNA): TGTGCCAGCAGTACCGTGGGGCTAGATGCCTACGAGCAGTACTTC.